This T cell receptor (beta chain) was captured by sequencing in a study of blood T cell repertoires in COVID-19. Germline CDR1 is SEHNR and CDR2 is FQNEAQ (reference sequence). The ends lost 1 base at V and 6 bases at J; junction bases unmatched: 14. The CDR3 is made up of 17 amino acids. Some clones are missing from TCRdb's copy, which holds only in-frame ones; the method was immunoSEQ multiplex PCR. The sample yields around 150,000 clones, roughly 84% seen once. What was sequenced was peripheral blood. The sequence came from a woman aged 45-60 years in a cohort sampled during active or convalescent COVID-19. The chain uses TRBV7-9 and TRBJ1-1; 7 bases line up with TRBD1. CDR3 bases: TGTGCCAGCAGCTTAGTGGGCAGGGGGATATTGAGGGCTGAAGCTTTCTTT. This encodes CASSLVGRGILRAEAFF.